Listed below are T cell receptor beta chains from one sample, sequenced in a study of cytomegalovirus exposure and HLA in healthy donors. Sequenced by immunoSEQ multiplex PCR; TCRdb stores in-frame clones only, minus some. The sample shows some 270,000 clones, 80% of them seen only once. The sequenced sample was PBMCs. Receptors were obtained from a girl aged 2 to 9 in good health and CMV-seronegative. Each CDR3 is given with its conserved first and last residue. The D gene is left open where the match is weak. A clone size is listed for some rows: how often the clone was seen (once, few, many), or a class if it is expanded.

d_gene: .; v_gene: TRBV6-5; j_gene: TRBJ2-5; abundance: .; CDR3nt: TGTGCCAGCACTGAGGGCCGTTATGAGACCCAGTACTTC; CDR3aa: CASTEGRYETQYF
d_gene: .; v_gene: TRBV7-8; j_gene: TRBJ1-1; abundance: .; CDR3nt: TGTGCCAGCAGCTCGCTAGGGGGGGTGGCGAACACTGAAGCTTTCTTT; CDR3aa: CASSSLGGVANTEAFF
d_gene: .; v_gene: TRBV9; j_gene: TRBJ2-2; abundance: .; CDR3nt: TGTGCCAGCAGCGTAAAAGGAGGGGAGTACGGGGAGCTGTTTTTT; CDR3aa: CASSVKGGEYGELFF
d_gene: .; v_gene: TRBV6-4; j_gene: TRBJ1-1; abundance: .; CDR3nt: TGTGCCAGCAGTTTGGCAGGGAACACTGAAGCTTTCTTT; CDR3aa: CASSLAGNTEAFF
d_gene: .; v_gene: TRBV10-3; j_gene: TRBJ1-3; abundance: .; CDR3nt: TGTGCCATCAGTGACGGACAGACCTCTGGAAACACCATATATTTT; CDR3aa: CAISDGQTSGNTIYF
d_gene: TRBD1; v_gene: TRBV19; j_gene: TRBJ1-4; abundance: .; CDR3nt: TGTGCCAGTAGTCATGACAGGGTCCAGCGGGATGAAAAACTGTTTTTT; CDR3aa: CASSHDRVQRDEKLFF
d_gene: .; v_gene: TRBV7-7; j_gene: TRBJ2-3; abundance: .; CDR3nt: TGTGCCAGCAGCTTAGCCGGAGGAGATACGCAGTATTTT; CDR3aa: CASSLAGGDTQYF
d_gene: TRBD1; v_gene: TRBV6-6; j_gene: TRBJ1-6; abundance: .; CDR3nt: TGTGCCAGCAGAACAGGGGTGGGGAATTCACCCCTCCACTTT; CDR3aa: CASRTGVGNSPLHF
d_gene: TRBD1; v_gene: TRBV5-1; j_gene: TRBJ1-1; abundance: .; CDR3nt: TGCGCCAGCAGCCAGGACAGGGTTCGCACTGAAGCTTTCTTT; CDR3aa: CASSQDRVRTEAFF
d_gene: .; v_gene: TRBV10-3; j_gene: TRBJ2-7; abundance: .; CDR3nt: TGTGCCATCTGGTGCGCGGAATCCTACGAGCAGTACTTC; CDR3aa: CAIWCAESYEQYF
d_gene: .; v_gene: TRBV13; j_gene: TRBJ1-3; abundance: .; CDR3nt: TGTGCCAGCGGCATCGGAAACACCATATATTTT; CDR3aa: CASGIGNTIYF
d_gene: .; v_gene: TRBV25-1; j_gene: TRBJ1-1; abundance: few; CDR3nt: TGTGCCAGCAGTGAAGTTAATGGCAGGGGCACTGAAGCTTTCTTT; CDR3aa: CASSEVNGRGTEAFF
d_gene: .; v_gene: TRBV29-1; j_gene: TRBJ2-2; abundance: .; CDR3nt: TGCAGCGCCCTCAGCCGGGGGACCGGGGAGCTGTTTTTT; CDR3aa: CSALSRGTGELFF
d_gene: TRBD1; v_gene: TRBV27; j_gene: TRBJ1-5; abundance: .; CDR3nt: TGTGCCAGCAGCGCGCAGGGGGGACAGCCCCAGCATTTT; CDR3aa: CASSAQGGQPQHF
d_gene: .; v_gene: TRBV10-3; j_gene: TRBJ2-3; abundance: .; CDR3nt: TGTGCCATCAGTAGACATCAGCCAGATACGCAGTATTTT; CDR3aa: CAISRHQPDTQYF
d_gene: .; v_gene: TRBV5-1; j_gene: TRBJ2-3; abundance: .; CDR3nt: TGCGCCAGCAGCTTGGGAGGGACAGATACGCAGTATTTT; CDR3aa: CASSLGGTDTQYF
d_gene: TRBD2; v_gene: TRBV6-1; j_gene: TRBJ2-1; abundance: .; CDR3nt: TGTGCCAGCAGTGAAGGGAGACTAGCGGGAGTTTTTCCCTCTTGGGATGAGCAGTTCTTC; CDR3aa: CASSEGRLAGVFPSWDEQFF
d_gene: .; v_gene: TRBV6-4; j_gene: TRBJ2-7; abundance: .; CDR3nt: TGTGCCAGCAGTGAAGGGGAAGAGCAGGGCCCAACTTGGTACGAGCAGTACTTC; CDR3aa: CASSEGEEQGPTWYEQYF
d_gene: TRBD1; v_gene: TRBV4-1; j_gene: TRBJ1-1; abundance: .; CDR3nt: TGCGCCAGCAGCCAAGTTGGACAGGGGTCTGAAGCTTTCTTT; CDR3aa: CASSQVGQGSEAFF
d_gene: .; v_gene: TRBV7-9; j_gene: TRBJ2-7; abundance: .; CDR3nt: TGTGCCTCGGCCCCAGGGGTCCACGAGCAGTACTTC; CDR3aa: CASAPGVHEQYF
d_gene: .; v_gene: TRBV10-3; j_gene: TRBJ1-5; abundance: .; CDR3nt: TGTGCCATCAGGGGGGCAGTAAGGTTGGATCAGCCCCAGCATTTT; CDR3aa: CAIRGAVRLDQPQHF
d_gene: TRBD2; v_gene: TRBV29-1; j_gene: TRBJ2-3; abundance: .; CDR3nt: TGCAGCGTTGAAGTCGGGACTAAACACACAGATACGCAGTATTTT; CDR3aa: CSVEVGTKHTDTQYF
d_gene: TRBD1; v_gene: TRBV4-1; j_gene: TRBJ2-3; abundance: .; CDR3nt: TGCGCCAGCAGCCCTCGCAGGGACAGGGATTTCGGTACGCAGTATTTT; CDR3aa: CASSPRRDRDFGTQYF
d_gene: TRBD2; v_gene: TRBV11-2; j_gene: TRBJ2-5; abundance: .; CDR3nt: TGTGCCAGCAGCTTAGGGACTAGCGGGGGGATCCAAGAGACCCAGTACTTC; CDR3aa: CASSLGTSGGIQETQYF